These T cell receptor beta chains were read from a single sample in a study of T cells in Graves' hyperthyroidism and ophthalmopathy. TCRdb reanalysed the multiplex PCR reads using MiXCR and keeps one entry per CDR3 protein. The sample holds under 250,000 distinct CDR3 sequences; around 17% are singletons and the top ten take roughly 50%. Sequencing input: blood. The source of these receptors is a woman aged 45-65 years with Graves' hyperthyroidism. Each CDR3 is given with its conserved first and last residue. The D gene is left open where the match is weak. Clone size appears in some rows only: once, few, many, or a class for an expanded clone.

CDR3aa: CASSPSTSGSRGGELFF
CDR3nt: TGTGCCAGCTCACCATCGACTAGCGGGAGCCGTGGCGGGGAGCTGTTTTTT
abundance: few
d_gene: TRBD2
j_gene: TRBJ2-2
v_gene: TRBV18

CDR3aa: CASREAGLTDTQYF
CDR3nt: TGTGCCAGCAGGGAAGCGGGACTCACAGATACGCAGTATTTT
abundance: many
d_gene: TRBD2
j_gene: TRBJ2-3
v_gene: TRBV12-3/TRBV12-4

CDR3aa: CASSQDTSGRPETQYF
CDR3nt: TGTGCCAGCAGCCAAGACACTAGCGGGAGGCCAGAGACCCAGTACTTC
abundance: many
d_gene: TRBD2
j_gene: TRBJ2-5
v_gene: TRBV3-1

CDR3aa: CASSPEDSGRGTDTQYF
CDR3nt: TGTGCCAGCAGCCCCGAAGACAGCGGAAGGGGGACAGATACGCAGTATTTT
abundance: many
d_gene: -
j_gene: TRBJ2-3
v_gene: TRBV7-8

CDR3aa: CASSYSGLAGVNEQFF
CDR3nt: TGTGCCAGCAGTTATTCGGGACTAGCGGGAGTGAATGAGCAGTTCTTC
abundance: many
d_gene: TRBD2
j_gene: TRBJ2-1
v_gene: TRBV6-6

CDR3aa: CASSGSGTGDEGYTF
CDR3nt: TGCGCCAGCAGCGGCTCCGGGACAGGGGATGAGGGCTACACCTTC
abundance: few
d_gene: TRBD1
j_gene: TRBJ1-2
v_gene: TRBV5-1

CDR3aa: CASSLRGKGHYEQYF
CDR3nt: TGTGCCAGCAGCCTGAGAGGGAAGGGGCACTACGAGCAGTACTTC
abundance: many
d_gene: -
j_gene: TRBJ2-7
v_gene: TRBV13

CDR3aa: CSARPGANVLTF
CDR3nt: TGCAGTGCTAGGCCTGGGGCCAACGTCCTGACTTTC
abundance: many
d_gene: -
j_gene: TRBJ2-6
v_gene: TRBV20-1

CDR3aa: CASSLSQGSYEQYF
CDR3nt: TGTGCCAGCAGTTTGTCGCAGGGTTCCTACGAGCAGTACTTC
abundance: many
d_gene: -
j_gene: TRBJ2-7
v_gene: TRBV27

CDR3aa: CASSATGGSMNTEAFF
CDR3nt: TGTGCCAGCAGTGCTACAGGGGGCTCTATGAACACTGAAGCTTTCTTT
abundance: many
d_gene: TRBD1
j_gene: TRBJ1-1
v_gene: TRBV9

CDR3aa: CASSYGPFFTDTQYF
CDR3nt: TGTGCCAGCAGCTATGGACCATTTTTCACAGATACGCAGTATTTT
abundance: many
d_gene: -
j_gene: TRBJ2-3
v_gene: TRBV7-6

CDR3aa: CSATIGQGREAFF
CDR3nt: TGCAGTGCTACAATTGGACAGGGTAGGGAAGCTTTCTTT
abundance: many
d_gene: TRBD1
j_gene: TRBJ1-1
v_gene: TRBV20-1

CDR3aa: CATKTGTGGFNTEAFF
CDR3nt: TGTGCCACCAAAACTGGTACAGGGGGTTTTAACACTGAAGCTTTCTTT
abundance: few
d_gene: TRBD1
j_gene: TRBJ1-1
v_gene: TRBV18

CDR3aa: CASSLAGRRASGSSSSYNEQFF
CDR3nt: TGTGCCAGCAGCTTAGCCGGCCGGAGGGCTAGCGGGTCCTCGAGCTCCTACAATGAGCAGTTCTTC
abundance: many
d_gene: TRBD2
j_gene: TRBJ2-1
v_gene: TRBV7-9

CDR3aa: CASSPSSVAYEQYF
CDR3nt: TGTGCCAGCAGCCCCTCTAGCGTCGCCTACGAGCAGTACTTC
abundance: -
d_gene: -
j_gene: TRBJ2-7
v_gene: TRBV11-2

CDR3aa: CASSGGQGHYEQYF
CDR3nt: TGTGCCAGCAGCGGGGGACAGGGGCACTACGAGCAGTACTTC
abundance: many
d_gene: TRBD1
j_gene: TRBJ2-7
v_gene: TRBV13

CDR3aa: CASTSMDTYEQYF
CDR3nt: TGTGCCAGCACCTCGATGGACACCTACGAGCAGTACTTC
abundance: few
d_gene: -
j_gene: TRBJ2-7
v_gene: TRBV12-3/TRBV12-4

CDR3aa: CAWVAKNIQYF
CDR3nt: TGTGCCTGGGTAGCCAAAAACATTCAGTACTTC
abundance: many
d_gene: -
j_gene: TRBJ2-4
v_gene: TRBV30

CDR3aa: CASSFVGTSRNIQYF
CDR3nt: TGTGCCAGCAGTTTTGTCGGGACATCCAGAAACATTCAGTACTTC
abundance: few
d_gene: -
j_gene: TRBJ2-4
v_gene: TRBV28

CDR3aa: CASSLQGASQPQHF
CDR3nt: TGTGCCAGCAGTCTCCAGGGGGCATCGCAGCCCCAGCATTTT
abundance: many
d_gene: TRBD1
j_gene: TRBJ1-5
v_gene: TRBV12-3/TRBV12-4

CDR3aa: CASSMESNSPLHF
CDR3nt: TGTGCCAGCAGTATGGAATCTAATTCACCCCTCCACTTT
abundance: -
d_gene: -
j_gene: TRBJ1-6
v_gene: TRBV27

CDR3aa: CASSPGRHANTGELFF
CDR3nt: TGTGCCAGCTCACCGGGACGGCACGCGAACACCGGGGAGCTGTTTTTT
abundance: few
d_gene: -
j_gene: TRBJ2-2
v_gene: TRBV18

CDR3aa: CSAPRGGGDEQFF
CDR3nt: TGCAGTGCTCCCCGAGGAGGTGGGGATGAGCAGTTCTTC
abundance: many
d_gene: -
j_gene: TRBJ2-1
v_gene: TRBV20-1

CDR3aa: CASSFTGTSGSSTAETQYF
CDR3nt: TGCGCCAGCAGCTTTACCGGGACTAGCGGGAGTAGTACGGCGGAGACCCAGTACTTC
abundance: -
d_gene: TRBD2
j_gene: TRBJ2-5
v_gene: TRBV5-1

CDR3aa: CASSESENTEAFF
CDR3nt: TGCGCCAGCAGTGAGTCGGAGAACACTGAAGCTTTCTTT
abundance: many
d_gene: -
j_gene: TRBJ1-1
v_gene: TRBV10-2

CDR3aa: CASRISSGGSTEAFF
CDR3nt: TGTGCCAGTAGGATATCGTCAGGGGGTTCCACTGAAGCTTTCTTT
abundance: many
d_gene: TRBD1
j_gene: TRBJ1-1
v_gene: TRBV19

CDR3aa: CSALAGRQFF
CDR3nt: TGCAGTGCTTTGGCCGGACGGCAGTTCTTC
abundance: many
d_gene: -
j_gene: TRBJ2-1
v_gene: TRBV20-1

CDR3aa: CASRPQGAKYGYTF
CDR3nt: TGTGCCAGCAGACCTCAGGGGGCTAAATATGGCTACACCTTC
abundance: many
d_gene: TRBD1
j_gene: TRBJ1-2
v_gene: TRBV28

CDR3aa: CASSLVPASYNEQYF
CDR3nt: TGTGCCAGCAGTTTGGTCCCAGCGTCCTACAATGAGCAGTACTTC
abundance: -
d_gene: -
j_gene: TRBJ2-7
v_gene: TRBV12-3/TRBV12-4

CDR3aa: CASSLDAGEGGYTF
CDR3nt: TGTGCCAGCAGCTTAGATGCAGGGGAGGGTGGCTACACCTTC
abundance: many
d_gene: -
j_gene: TRBJ1-2
v_gene: TRBV7-9

CDR3aa: CASSLRASGSHEQFF
CDR3nt: TGTGCCAGCAGTTTAAGGGCTAGCGGGAGTCATGAGCAGTTCTTC
abundance: many
d_gene: TRBD2
j_gene: TRBJ2-1
v_gene: TRBV12-3/TRBV12-4

CDR3aa: CSVKPGLAGGISYNEQFF
CDR3nt: TGCAGCGTTAAACCGGGACTAGCGGGAGGGATTTCCTACAATGAGCAGTTCTTC
abundance: -
d_gene: TRBD2
j_gene: TRBJ2-1
v_gene: TRBV29-1

CDR3aa: CASSQTTGAGETQYF
CDR3nt: TGTGCCAGCAGCCAGACGACAGGGGCAGGAGAGACCCAGTACTTC
abundance: many
d_gene: TRBD1
j_gene: TRBJ2-5
v_gene: TRBV16

CDR3aa: CASSFGGSGSSYEQYF
CDR3nt: TGTGCCAGCAGCTTTGGTGGTAGCGGGAGCTCCTACGAGCAGTACTTC
abundance: -
d_gene: TRBD2
j_gene: TRBJ2-7
v_gene: TRBV11-2

CDR3aa: CASSLDGRAYEQYF
CDR3nt: TGTGCCAGCAGCTTAGACGGGAGGGCCTACGAGCAGTACTTC
abundance: few
d_gene: TRBD2
j_gene: TRBJ2-7
v_gene: TRBV7-8

CDR3aa: CASLAQGRNTIYF
CDR3nt: TGTGCCAGTTTAGCACAGGGAAGAAACACCATATATTTT
abundance: few
d_gene: -
j_gene: TRBJ1-3
v_gene: TRBV19

CDR3aa: CASSPRGRSTEAFF
CDR3nt: TGTGCCAGCAGCCCCAGAGGTAGGAGCACTGAAGCTTTCTTT
abundance: many
d_gene: -
j_gene: TRBJ1-1
v_gene: TRBV28

CDR3aa: CASSLGPGTAHYEQYF
CDR3nt: TGCGCCAGCAGCTTGGGCCCCGGGACAGCTCACTACGAGCAGTACTTC
abundance: many
d_gene: TRBD1
j_gene: TRBJ2-7
v_gene: TRBV5-1

CDR3aa: CASTYGGRMTFF
CDR3nt: TGTGCCAGCACCTATGGGGGGAGGATGACTTTCTTT
abundance: many
d_gene: -
j_gene: TRBJ1-1
v_gene: TRBV12-3/TRBV12-4

CDR3aa: CASTFPTGGIVGGYTF
CDR3nt: TGTGCCAGCACTTTCCCGACAGGGGGAATTGTGGGTGGCTACACCTTC
abundance: many
d_gene: TRBD1
j_gene: TRBJ1-2
v_gene: TRBV12-3/TRBV12-4

CDR3aa: CASSLWGGQHYEQYF
CDR3nt: TGTGCCAGCAGTTTATGGGGGGGGCAGCACTACGAGCAGTACTTC
abundance: many
d_gene: -
j_gene: TRBJ2-7
v_gene: TRBV28

CDR3aa: CASSPSLGDVSPEQYF
CDR3nt: TGTGCCAGCAGTCCGAGTCTAGGGGATGTATCACCTGAGCAGTACTTC
abundance: once
d_gene: -
j_gene: TRBJ2-7
v_gene: TRBV7-3

CDR3aa: CASSVGAPGAEKLFF
CDR3nt: TGTGCCAGCAGCGTAGGGGCTCCGGGGGCTGAAAAACTGTTTTTT
abundance: -
d_gene: -
j_gene: TRBJ1-4
v_gene: TRBV9

CDR3aa: CASSSRTGGYMNTEAFF
CDR3nt: TGTGCCAGCAGCTCGAGGACAGGGGGCTACATGAACACTGAAGCTTTCTTT
abundance: -
d_gene: TRBD1
j_gene: TRBJ1-1
v_gene: TRBV7-9

CDR3aa: CASSAQTIGSDTQYF
CDR3nt: TGTGCCAGCAGTGCTCAGACAATCGGCTCAGATACGCAGTATTTT
abundance: many
d_gene: -
j_gene: TRBJ2-3
v_gene: TRBV2